One and the same sample provided the 2 T cell receptor beta chains below, sequenced in a study of OX40 agonist ivuxolimab in advanced cancers. Assay used: immunoSEQ multiplex PCR; TCRdb lists only in-frame clones, some missing. The table has about 77,000 clones, about 86% seen once; the top ten hold 0.75%. Sequenced here: CD4+ or CD8+ T cells sorted from blood, sampled in a trial of the OX40 agonist ivuxolimab. The receptors derive from an adult with an advanced solid tumor such as melanoma, head and neck, liver or kidney cancer.

The chain employs TRBV4-1 and TRBJ2-2; TRBD1 agrees at 7 bases. The CDR3 covers 14 residues. V lost 4 bases and J lost 7; bases outside the gene matches: 6. The V gene's germline CDR1 is MGHRA and CDR2 YSYEKL. The CDR3 nucleotides are TGCGCCAGCAGCCCGGCGACAGGGATCGGGGAGCTGTTTTTT. Its protein product is CASSPATGIGELFF.

The J gene is TRBJ2-7, the V gene TRBV2; 9 bases fit TRBD1. Germline assignment: CDR1 SNHLY and CDR2 FYNNEI. With 11 bases clipped from V and 5 bases from J, the junction kept 7 bases outside the gene matches. CDR3 length: 12 residues. The CDR3 DNA reads TGTGCCTCATGGACAGGGGTTGACGAGCAGTACTTC. This sequence encodes CASWTGVDEQYF. Drawing the rest from reference TRBV2 and TRBJ2-7, the complete variable domain is EPEVTQTPSHQVTQMGQEVILRCVPISNHLYFYWYRQILGQKVEFLVSFYNNEISEKSEIFDDQFSVERPDGSNFTLKIRSTKLEDSAMYFCASWTGVDEQYFGPGTRLTVT.